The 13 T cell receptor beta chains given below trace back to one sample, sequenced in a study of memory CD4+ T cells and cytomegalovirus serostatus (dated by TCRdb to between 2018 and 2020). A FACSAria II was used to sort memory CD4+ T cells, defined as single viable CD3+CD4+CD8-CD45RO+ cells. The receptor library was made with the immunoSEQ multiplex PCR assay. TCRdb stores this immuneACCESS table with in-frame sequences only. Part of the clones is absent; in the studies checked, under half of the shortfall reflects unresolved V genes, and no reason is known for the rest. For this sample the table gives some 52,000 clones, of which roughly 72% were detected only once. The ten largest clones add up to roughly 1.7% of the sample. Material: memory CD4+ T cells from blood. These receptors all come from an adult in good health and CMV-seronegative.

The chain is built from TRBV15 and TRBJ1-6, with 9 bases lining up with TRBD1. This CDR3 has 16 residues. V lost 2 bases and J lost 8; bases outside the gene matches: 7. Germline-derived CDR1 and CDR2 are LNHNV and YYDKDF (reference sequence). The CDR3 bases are TGTGCCACCAGCAGATTTACGACAGGGGGAGATTCACCCCTCCACTTT. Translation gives CATSRFTTGGDSPLHF.

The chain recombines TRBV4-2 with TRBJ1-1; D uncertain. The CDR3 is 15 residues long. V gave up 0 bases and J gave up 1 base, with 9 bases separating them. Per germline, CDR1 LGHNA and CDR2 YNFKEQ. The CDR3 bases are TGTGCCAGCAGCCAAGAACTCCGGGGGAACACTGAAGCTTTCTTT. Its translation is CASSQELRGNTEAFF.

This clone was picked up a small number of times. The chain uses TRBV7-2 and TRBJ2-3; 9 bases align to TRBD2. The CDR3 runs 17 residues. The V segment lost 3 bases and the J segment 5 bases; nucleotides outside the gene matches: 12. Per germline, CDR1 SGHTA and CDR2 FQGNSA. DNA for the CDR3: TGTGCCAGCAGCTTTAGTCCCGCGGGGGGGACGGAAGATACGCAGTATTTT. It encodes CASSFSPAGGTEDTQYF.

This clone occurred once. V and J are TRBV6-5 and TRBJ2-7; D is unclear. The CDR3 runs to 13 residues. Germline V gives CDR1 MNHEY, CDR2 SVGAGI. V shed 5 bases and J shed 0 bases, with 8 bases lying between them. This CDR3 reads CASSKQSSYEQYF. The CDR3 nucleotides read TGTGCCAGCAGTAAACAAAGCTCCTACGAGCAGTACTTC.

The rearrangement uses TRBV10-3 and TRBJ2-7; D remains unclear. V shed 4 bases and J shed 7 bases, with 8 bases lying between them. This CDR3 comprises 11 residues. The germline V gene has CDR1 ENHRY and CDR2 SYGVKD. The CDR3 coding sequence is TGTGCCATCAGTGTTTTGGAGGAGCAGTACTTC. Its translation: CAISVLEEQYF.

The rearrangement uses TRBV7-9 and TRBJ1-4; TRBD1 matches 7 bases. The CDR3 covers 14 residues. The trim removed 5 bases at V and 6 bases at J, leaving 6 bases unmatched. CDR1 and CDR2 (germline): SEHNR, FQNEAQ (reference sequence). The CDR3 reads CASSRDRDDEKLFF. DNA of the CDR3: TGTGCCAGCAGCCGTGACAGGGACGATGAAAAACTGTTTTTT.

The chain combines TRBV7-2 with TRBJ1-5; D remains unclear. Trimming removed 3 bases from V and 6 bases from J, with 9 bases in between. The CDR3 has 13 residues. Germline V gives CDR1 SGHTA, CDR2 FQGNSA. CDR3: CASSFGEGQPQHF. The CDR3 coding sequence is TGTGCCAGCAGCTTCGGGGAGGGTCAGCCCCAGCATTTT.

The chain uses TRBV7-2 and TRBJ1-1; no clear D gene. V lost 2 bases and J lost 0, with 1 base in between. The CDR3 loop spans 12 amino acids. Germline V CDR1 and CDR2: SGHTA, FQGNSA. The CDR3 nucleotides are TGTGCCAGCAGCTTAATGAACACTGAAGCTTTCTTT. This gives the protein CASSLMNTEAFF.

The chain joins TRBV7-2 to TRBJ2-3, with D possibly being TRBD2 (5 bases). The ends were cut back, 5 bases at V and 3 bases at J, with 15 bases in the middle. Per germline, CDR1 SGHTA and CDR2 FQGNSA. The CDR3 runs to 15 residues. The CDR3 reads CASSPSPLQTDTQYF. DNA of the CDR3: TGTGCCAGCAGCCCTAGCCCTCTTCAAACAGATACGCAGTATTTT.

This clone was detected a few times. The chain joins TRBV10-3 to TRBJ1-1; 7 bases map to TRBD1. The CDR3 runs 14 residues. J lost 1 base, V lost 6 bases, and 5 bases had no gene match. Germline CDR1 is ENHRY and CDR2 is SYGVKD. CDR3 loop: CAISTGTENTEAFF. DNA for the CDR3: TGTGCCATCAGCACCGGGACAGAGAACACTGAAGCTTTCTTT.

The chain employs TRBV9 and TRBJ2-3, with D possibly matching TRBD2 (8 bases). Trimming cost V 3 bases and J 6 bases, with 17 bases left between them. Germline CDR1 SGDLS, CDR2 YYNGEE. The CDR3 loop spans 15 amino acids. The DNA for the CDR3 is TGTGCCAGCAGCGCCCGGGAGGGGGCGGAGGATACGCAGTATTTT. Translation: CASSAREGAEDTQYF.

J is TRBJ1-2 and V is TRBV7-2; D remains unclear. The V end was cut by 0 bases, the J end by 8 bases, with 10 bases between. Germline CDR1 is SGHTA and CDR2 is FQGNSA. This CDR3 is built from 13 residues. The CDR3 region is CASSLARILGYTF. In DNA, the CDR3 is TGTGCCAGCAGCTTAGCGCGCATCCTGGGCTACACCTTC. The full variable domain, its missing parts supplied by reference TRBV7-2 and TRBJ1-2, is GAGVSQSPSNKVTEKGKDVELRCDPISGHTALYWYRQSLGQGLEFLIYFQGNSAPDKSGLPSDRFSAERTGGSVSTLTIQRTQQEDSAVYLCASSLARILGYTFGSGTRLTVV.

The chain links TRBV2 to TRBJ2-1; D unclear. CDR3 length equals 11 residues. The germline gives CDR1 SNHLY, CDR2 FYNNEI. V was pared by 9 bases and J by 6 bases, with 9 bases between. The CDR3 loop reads CASTLGNEQFF. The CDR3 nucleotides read TGTGCCAGTACCTTGGGCAATGAGCAGTTCTTC.